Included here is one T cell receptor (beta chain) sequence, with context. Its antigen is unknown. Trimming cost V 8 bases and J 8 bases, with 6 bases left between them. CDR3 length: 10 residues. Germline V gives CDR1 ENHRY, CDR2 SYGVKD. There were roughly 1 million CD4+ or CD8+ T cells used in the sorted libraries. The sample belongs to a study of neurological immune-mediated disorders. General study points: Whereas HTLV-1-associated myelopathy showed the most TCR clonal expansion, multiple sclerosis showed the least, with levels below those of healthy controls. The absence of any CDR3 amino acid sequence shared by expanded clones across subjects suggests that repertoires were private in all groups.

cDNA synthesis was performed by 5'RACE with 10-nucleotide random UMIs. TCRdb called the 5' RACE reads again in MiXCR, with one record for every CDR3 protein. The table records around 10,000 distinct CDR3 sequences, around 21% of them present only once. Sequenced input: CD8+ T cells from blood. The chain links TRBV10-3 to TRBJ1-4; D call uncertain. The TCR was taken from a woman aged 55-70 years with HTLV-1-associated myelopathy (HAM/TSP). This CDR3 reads CAIGREKLFF. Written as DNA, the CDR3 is TGTGCCATCGGTCGAGAAAAACTGTTTTTT.